This record looks at one T cell receptor (beta chain) sequence and its context. The target antigen is unknown. A much bigger clone sits one base away, suggesting this may be a read error. A modified ARM-PCR protocol with three rounds of nested PCR amplified TCRbeta. Each CDR3 protein is one row after TCRdb ran MiXCR on the multiplex PCR reads. The table has approximately 86,000 distinct CDR3 sequences, 55% to 80% seen once. CDR3 length: 14 residues. The V segment lost 7 bases and the J segment 5 bases; nucleotides outside the gene matches: 14. Germline lookup yields CDR1 DFQATT and CDR2 SNEGSKA (reference sequence). No cell sorting was done before RNA was extracted from the tissue. Chemotherapy-naive patients with new lung cancer underwent thoracic surgery in China, August–November 2014. The data originate from a study of tumor and adjacent non-tumor tissue in lung cancer. As for the study in general: Stage I to III disease affected approximately 11 men and about five women aged about 30 to 85.

Study-level points and caveats: Tumor repertoires had a smaller top 100 clone share than normal lung.

The sequenced sample was lung tumor tissue. The chain recombines TRBV20-1 with TRBJ2-7; TRBD2 matches 7 bases. This clonotype was obtained from a woman aged 40 to 50 with non-small cell lung cancer. The CDR3 spells CSVNLADPNHEQYF. CDR3 in DNA: TGCAGTGTTAACCTAGCGGACCCCAACCACGAGCAGTACTTC.